The 10 T cell receptor beta chains below were found in one sample sequenced in a study of CXCR3-negative and CXCR3-positive naive CD8 T cells. Overall study findings and caveats: The TRB CDR3s that CXCR3-positive naive cells carried were more hydrophobic than those of CXCR3-negative naive cells.

Libraries were UMI-labeled 5' RACE TRB cDNA. Reanalyzing the 5' RACE reads, TCRdb keeps one entry per CDR3 protein, without DNA. The listing contains over 100,000 distinct CDR3 sequences. Which antigens these TCRs recognize remains unknown. The sample was naive CXCR3+ CD8+ T cells from blood. Subset here: CD45RO-CCR7+CD27+CD95- naive CD8+ T cells expressing CXCR3 (TNR3+). Receptors were obtained from a human donor in good health. Some clones in this sample may be carry-over from other donors' samples.

This chain's CDR3 is CASSPRRQLPYNEQFF. The V gene is TRBV7-7, the J gene TRBJ2-1; TCRdb's D call, TRBD1, is unchecked because there is no DNA. CDR1 is SSHAT, CDR2 FNYEAQ, per germline (reference sequence). The CDR3 covers 16 residues.

This chain connects TRBV7-9 to TRBJ2-1; TCRdb gives TRBD1 as the D gene, but with no DNA this cannot be confirmed. The CDR3 loop spans 15 amino acids. Germline lookup yields CDR1 SEHNR and CDR2 FQNEAQ (reference sequence). This CDR3 is CASSLRDRKSGEQFF.

The V gene is TRBV11-2, the J gene TRBJ2-1; TCRdb selects TRBD1, and the lack of DNA leaves this call unchecked. The CDR3 consists of 14 residues. From germline, CDR1 is SGHAT and CDR2 FQNNGV. The chain's CDR3 is CASSSGGSYNEQFF.

V is TRBV29-1 and J is TRBJ1-1. The CDR3 covers 12 residues. Germline V CDR1 and CDR2: SQVTM, ANQGSEA. The CDR3 loop is CSVFGMNTEAFF.

CDR3 sequence reads: CATNGENEQETQYF. The chain couples TRBV15 to TRBJ2-5. The CDR3 covers 14 residues. Per germline, CDR1 LNHNV and CDR2 YYDKDF (reference sequence).

The chain combines TRBV12-3 or TRBV12-4 with TRBJ2-1. The CDR3 contains 11 residues. The CDR3: CASSLVAEQFF.

The chain has TRBV28 and TRBJ2-2. The CDR3 contains 13 residues. Germline V lookup: CDR1 MDHEN, CDR2 SYDVKM. This CDR3 is CASSLSSLGELFF.

The chain couples TRBV7-9 to TRBJ2-7. Germline loops: CDR1 SEHNR, CDR2 FQNEAQ (reference sequence). CDR3 size: 12 residues. CDR3 in amino acids: CASSLQDYEQYF.

This rearrangement joins TRBV29-1 to TRBJ2-1; TCRdb designates TRBD1, a call that cannot be tested without DNA. CDR1 and CDR2 (germline): SQVTM, ANQGSEA. This CDR3 has 11 amino acids. This chain's CDR3 is CSVDPGHEQFF.

The chain employs TRBV19 and TRBJ2-1; checking the TCRdb D call of TRBD2 is not possible without DNA. The germline V gene encodes CDR1 LNHDA and CDR2 SQIVND (reference sequence). The CDR3 loop spans 16 amino acids. The CDR3: CASSAASGGSYNEQFF. Full variable domain (outside the CDR3, taken from reference TRBV19 and TRBJ2-1): DGGITQSPKYLFRKEGQNVTLSCEQNLNHDAMYWYRQDPGQGLRLIYYSQIVNDFQKGDIAEGYSVSREKKESFPLTVTSAQKNPTAFYLCASSAASGGSYNEQFFGPGTRLTVL.